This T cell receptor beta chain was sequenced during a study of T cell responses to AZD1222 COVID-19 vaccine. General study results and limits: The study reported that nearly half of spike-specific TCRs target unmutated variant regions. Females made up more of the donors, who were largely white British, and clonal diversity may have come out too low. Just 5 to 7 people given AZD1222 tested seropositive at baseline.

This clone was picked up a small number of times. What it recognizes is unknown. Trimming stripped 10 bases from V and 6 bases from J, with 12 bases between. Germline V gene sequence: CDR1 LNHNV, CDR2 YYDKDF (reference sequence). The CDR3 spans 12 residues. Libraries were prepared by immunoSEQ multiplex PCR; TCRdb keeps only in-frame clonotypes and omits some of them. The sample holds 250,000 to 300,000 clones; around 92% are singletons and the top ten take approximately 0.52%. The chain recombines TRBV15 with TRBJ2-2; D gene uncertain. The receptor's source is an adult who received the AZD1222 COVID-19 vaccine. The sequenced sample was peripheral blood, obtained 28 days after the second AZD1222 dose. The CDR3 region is CAISVRAGELFF. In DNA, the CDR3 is TGTGCCATCTCGGTACGGGCCGGGGAGCTGTTTTTT.